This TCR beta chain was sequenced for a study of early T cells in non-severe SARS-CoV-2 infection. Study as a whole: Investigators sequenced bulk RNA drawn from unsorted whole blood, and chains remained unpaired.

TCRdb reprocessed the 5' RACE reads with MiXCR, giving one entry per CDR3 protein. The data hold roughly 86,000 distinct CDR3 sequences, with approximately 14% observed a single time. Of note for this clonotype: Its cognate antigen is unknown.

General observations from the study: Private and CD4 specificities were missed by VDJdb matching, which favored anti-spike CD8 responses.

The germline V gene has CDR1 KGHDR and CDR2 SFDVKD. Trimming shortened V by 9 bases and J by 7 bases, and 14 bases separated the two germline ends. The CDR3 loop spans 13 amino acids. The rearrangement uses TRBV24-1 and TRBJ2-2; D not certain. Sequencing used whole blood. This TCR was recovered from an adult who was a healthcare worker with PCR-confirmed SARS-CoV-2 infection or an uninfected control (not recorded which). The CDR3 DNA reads TGTGCCACCTCAGGTCTGATTGGCGGGGAGCTGTTTTTT. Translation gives CATSGLIGGELFF.